The text below deals with one T cell receptor beta chain. Participant reports of clinical history set cohort assignment. The CDR3 length is 12 residues. V was pared by 5 bases and J by 6 bases, with 9 bases between. Germline lookup yields CDR1 KGHSH and CDR2 LQKENI. This record comes from a study of blood T cell repertoires in COVID-19. Study in general: Acute and convalescent COVID-19 samples came from the United States, Italy and Spain. PBMCs, B-cell-depleted T cells, or T cells were the source of the cDNA or gDNA that made up the material.

Per the original methods: Amplified reference gene primers provided the basis for estimating nucleated cell counts. TCRdb keeps only in-frame clones here, not all; method: immunoSEQ multiplex PCR. V and J calls and clone size are those listed in that table; D and trimming were worked out from the DNA. The repertoire holds about 300,000 clones, with about nine tenths as singletons. The source of this sequence is a woman aged 18-29 years who had recovered from COVID-19. Specimen: PBMCs or T cells enriched from blood (not recorded which). The chain links TRBV18 to TRBJ2-3; D is unclear. The CDR3 reads CASSIREDTQYF. CDR3 bases: TGTGCCAGCTCAATTCGAGAGGATACGCAGTATTTT.